This TCR beta chain derives from a study of cytomegalovirus exposure and HLA in healthy donors. The study's findings and limits: One cluster of highly shared sequence variants probably arose as a sequencing artifact. A later analysis found that most CMV-associated TCR beta chains appeared HLA-restricted.

PCR was performed using 60 Vbeta and 13 Jbeta primers. Clones were sequenced by immunoSEQ multiplex PCR, and TCRdb holds only the in-frame ones, with some missing. This table holds approximately 190,000 clones, around 80% found once. CDR3 length: 13 amino acids. CDR1 is SEHNR, CDR2 FQNEAQ, per germline (reference sequence). Details on this clone: Its specificity is unknown. At one of its ends the junction is not consistent with the germline gene, which may arise from a read error.

Sequencing was carried out using PBMCs. The chain recombines TRBV7-9 with TRBJ2-2; TRBD1 might be the D (6 bases). This receptor was identified in a woman aged 18-29 years in good health and CMV-seropositive. This CDR3 is CSSSLPGAGELFF. In DNA, the CDR3 is TGTTCCAGCAGCTTGCCAGGGGCCGGGGAGCTGTTTTTT. The variable domain in full, with the rest retrieved from reference TRBV7-9 and TRBJ2-2, is DTGVSQNPRHKITKRGQNVTFRCDPISEHNRLYWYRQTLGQGPEFLTYFQNEAQLEKSRLLSDRFSAERPKGSFSTLEIQRTEQGDSAMYLCSSSLPGAGELFFGEGSRLTVL.